Listed below are T cell receptor beta chains from one sample, sequenced in a study of blood T cell repertoires in COVID-19. Clones were read by immunoSEQ multiplex PCR, and TCRdb kept only the in-frame ones, dropping some. The table shows some 46,000 clones, with 80% to 90% occurring only once. Sequencing used peripheral blood. The source of these receptors is a man aged 45 to 65 with acute or convalescent COVID-19. The CDR3 runs from the conserved cysteine through the conserved F or W. A D gene is named only where the DNA matches it firmly. Clone sizes are given selectively: once, few, many, or a class where the clone is expanded.

J,D,V,size,CDR3,DNA
TRBJ2-6,NA,TRBV7-2,NA,CASSPGRIPNVLTF,TGTGCCAGCAGCCCCGGTCGTATCCCCAACGTCCTGACTTTC
TRBJ1-2,NA,TRBV24-1,NA,CATSDHQSPGTDNYGYTF,TGTGCCACCAGTGATCACCAATCCCCTGGTACAGATAACTATGGCTACACCTTC
TRBJ2-1,TRBD2,TRBV7-3,once,CASRNSGGSYNEQFF,TGTGCCAGCAGGAATAGCGGGGGGTCGTACAATGAGCAGTTCTTC
TRBJ1-1,NA,TRBV11-2,NA,CASSTRTNREGPPEAFF,TGTGCCAGCAGCACTCGAACCAACAGGGAGGGGCCCCCTGAAGCTTTCTTT
TRBJ1-4,NA,TRBV7-2,few,CASSLTTGVQEKLFF,TGTGCCAGCAGCTTAACGACAGGTGTTCAAGAAAAACTGTTTTTT
TRBJ1-2,NA,TRBV10-3,NA,CAISEARGDYGYTF,TGTGCCATCAGTGAGGCCCGGGGTGACTATGGCTACACCTTC
TRBJ2-1,TRBD2,TRBV15,NA,CATGDRGGNEQFF,TGTGCCACGGGTGATCGCGGGGGTAATGAGCAGTTCTTC
TRBJ2-5,NA,TRBV9,NA,CASSVGAQETQYF,TGTGCCAGCAGCGTAGGGGCACAAGAGACCCAGTACTTC
TRBJ2-1,TRBD1,TRBV29-1,NA,CSGRDSYNEQFF,TGCAGCGGTCGGGACAGCTACAATGAGCAGTTCTTC
TRBJ2-2,NA,TRBV5-1,NA,CASRSTGTANTGELFF,TGCGCCAGCAGGTCAACCGGGACTGCTAACACCGGGGAGCTGTTTTTT
TRBJ1-1,NA,TRBV2,NA,CASSFAIMNTEAFF,TGTGCCAGCAGCTTTGCGATCATGAACACTGAAGCTTTCTTT
TRBJ1-1,NA,TRBV2,NA,CASSEGALNTEAFF,TGTGCCAGCAGTGAAGGTGCGCTGAACACTGAAGCTTTCTTT
TRBJ2-5,NA,TRBV18,NA,CASSPPVDQETQYF,TGTGCCAGCTCACCACCTGTAGACCAAGAGACCCAGTACTTC
TRBJ1-1,NA,TRBV6-5,NA,CASSWTRNTEAFF,TGTGCCAGCAGTTGGACAAGGAACACTGAAGCTTTCTTT
TRBJ1-4,TRBD1,TRBV27,NA,CASSLLGQGNEKLFF,TGTGCCAGCAGTTTATTGGGACAGGGTAATGAAAAACTGTTTTTT
TRBJ1-2,TRBD1,TRBV7-2,NA,CASSIQGANYGYTF,TGTGCCAGCAGCATACAGGGGGCTAACTATGGCTACACCTTC
TRBJ2-5,NA,TRBV27,NA,CASKLGTGRWETQYF,TGTGCCAGCAAATTAGGTACAGGGCGGTGGGAGACCCAGTACTTC
TRBJ1-1,TRBD1,TRBV15,NA,CATSRKQGSDTEAFF,TGTGCCACCAGCAGAAAACAGGGGAGCGACACTGAAGCTTTCTTT
TRBJ1-6,TRBD1,TRBV9,NA,CASSPTGQNSPLHF,TGTGCCAGCAGCCCGACAGGGCAGAATTCACCCCTCCACTTT
TRBJ1-2,TRBD1,TRBV25-1,NA,CASSRTGTDGYTF,TGTGCCAGCAGTCGGACAGGGACAGATGGCTACACCTTC
TRBJ1-1,TRBD1,TRBV5-6,once,CASAAGGYTEAFF,TGTGCCAGCGCAGCAGGGGGGTACACTGAAGCTTTCTTT
TRBJ2-1,TRBD2,TRBV9,NA,CASSPPGSGAYNEQFF,TGTGCCAGCAGCCCTCCCGGGAGCGGGGCCTACAATGAGCAGTTCTTC
TRBJ2-1,TRBD2,TRBV7-9,once,CASSLASGANNEQFF,TGTGCCAGCAGCTTAGCTAGCGGGGCTAACAATGAGCAGTTCTTC
TRBJ1-4,NA,TRBV5-1,once,CASSLGELDEKLFF,TGCGCCAGCAGCTTGGGGGAGCTAGATGAAAAACTGTTTTTT
TRBJ2-7,NA,TRBV11-1,NA,CASSFFAGTYEQYF,TGTGCCAGCAGCTTTTTCGCAGGCACCTACGAGCAGTACTTC
TRBJ1-5,NA,TRBV27,NA,CASSLAGGQPQHF,TGTGCCAGCAGTTTGGCCGGGGGTCAGCCCCAGCATTTT
TRBJ1-3,NA,TRBV9,NA,CASSERDTAGNTIYF,TGTGCCAGCAGCGAACGGGACACTGCTGGAAACACCATATATTTT
TRBJ2-1,NA,TRBV7-9,NA,CASTGPFTNEQFF,TGTGCCAGCACGGGCCCCTTTACCAATGAGCAGTTCTTC
TRBJ2-1,NA,TRBV9,NA,CASSVNTAYNEQFF,TGTGCCAGCAGCGTAAATACGGCCTACAATGAGCAGTTCTTC
TRBJ2-3,NA,TRBV7-3,NA,CASSLSATRDTQYF,TGTGCCAGCAGCTTAAGTGCGACTCGCGATACGCAGTATTTT
TRBJ2-7,NA,TRBV21-1,NA,CASSKNSTGGHYEQYF,TGTGCCAGCAGCAAAAATTCGACAGGGGGCCACTACGAGCAGTACTTC
TRBJ1-2,NA,TRBV6-6,NA,CASSSPGNYGYTF,TGTGCCAGCAGCTCACCGGGGAACTATGGCTACACCTTC
TRBJ1-1,NA,TRBV30,NA,CAWNSGQTEAFF,TGTGCCTGGAATTCTGGACAGACCGAAGCTTTCTTT
TRBJ2-3,NA,TRBV10-3,NA,CAISEMRDTQYF,TGTGCCATCAGCGAGATGAGAGATACGCAGTATTTT
TRBJ2-5,NA,TRBV9,NA,CASSEGTGQETQYF,TGTGCCAGCAGCGAGGGGACTGGGCAAGAGACCCAGTACTTC
TRBJ1-4,TRBD1,TRBV7-2,NA,CASSLRTGGTEKLFF,TGTGCCAGCAGCCTCAGGACAGGCGGTACTGAAAAACTGTTTTTT
TRBJ1-4,TRBD1,TRBV30,NA,CAWAPGTGGFEKLFF,TGTGCCTGGGCCCCGGGAACAGGGGGGTTTGAAAAACTGTTTTTT
TRBJ1-2,TRBD1,TRBV5-4,NA,CASSLGRGQEGYTF,TGTGCCAGCAGCTTGGGCAGGGGGCAGGAAGGCTACACCTTC
TRBJ2-5,TRBD1,TRBV12-5,NA,CASGPTGQETQYF,TGTGCTAGTGGGCCGACAGGGCAAGAGACCCAGTACTTC
TRBJ1-2,TRBD1,TRBV5-5,medium-sized,CASSSFDRGDYGYTF,TGTGCCAGCAGCTCCTTCGACAGGGGGGACTATGGCTACACCTTC
TRBJ1-5,NA,TRBV29-1,NA,CSVKRQAQHF,TGCAGCGTGAAAAGACAGGCCCAGCATTTT
TRBJ1-2,NA,TRBV5-8,NA,CASSLLNNYGYTF,TGTGCCAGCAGTCTTTTAAATAACTATGGCTACACCTTC
TRBJ1-2,TRBD1,TRBV15,NA,CATSPRDSGYTF,TGTGCCACCAGCCCGCGGGACAGCGGCTACACCTTC
TRBJ2-5,NA,TRBV2,NA,CASSEMENQETQYF,TGTGCCAGCAGTGAGATGGAGAACCAAGAGACCCAGTACTTC
TRBJ1-2,NA,TRBV12-3/TRBV12-4,NA,CATEEGFYGYTF,TGTGCCACTGAGGAGGGCTTCTATGGCTACACCTTC
TRBJ1-5,NA,TRBV18,NA,CASSQEGGNQPQHF,TGTGCCAGCTCACAGGAGGGGGGGAATCAGCCCCAGCATTTT
TRBJ2-2,NA,TRBV7-2,NA,CASSLSRVAGELFF,TGTGCCAGCAGCTTAAGCCGTGTTGCCGGGGAGCTGTTTTTT
TRBJ1-3,TRBD1,TRBV29-1,once,CSVEVRGRQIYF,TGCAGCGTTGAAGTCAGGGGGAGACAGATATATTTT
TRBJ2-7,NA,TRBV6-2/TRBV6-3,NA,CASSYSGAYEQYF,TGTGCCAGCAGTTATTCCGGGGCCTACGAGCAGTACTTC
TRBJ2-6,NA,TRBV18,NA,CASSSNGGSSGANVLTF,TGTGCCAGCTCATCCAACGGGGGAAGCTCTGGGGCCAACGTCCTGACTTTC
TRBJ2-1,TRBD1,TRBV19,few,CASSLQGSSYNEQFF,TGTGCCAGTAGCCTACAGGGGAGCTCCTACAATGAGCAGTTCTTC
TRBJ2-7,TRBD2,TRBV30,NA,CAWTPGTSGYEQYF,TGTGCTTGGACCCCCGGGACTAGCGGCTACGAGCAGTACTTC
TRBJ1-2,NA,TRBV28,NA,CASSYTGYEAGYTF,TGTGCCAGCAGCTACACAGGGTATGAAGCTGGCTACACCTTC
TRBJ1-6,TRBD1,TRBV7-3,once,CASSYGDRQNSPLHF,TGTGCCAGCAGCTACGGGGACAGGCAGAATTCACCCCTCCACTTT
TRBJ2-7,NA,TRBV5-6,NA,CASLPLGEEIQYF,TGTGCCAGCCTTCCACTTGGGGAGGAGATTCAGTACTTC
TRBJ1-1,TRBD1,TRBV19,NA,CASSTGQGAGTEAFF,TGTGCCAGTAGTACCGGCCAGGGGGCAGGGACTGAAGCTTTCTTT
TRBJ2-1,TRBD2,TRBV10-3,once,CAITPGLAVINEQFF,TGTGCCATCACACCAGGACTAGCGGTAATCAATGAGCAGTTCTTC